The following is a TCR beta chain sequence with its context. This sample stems from a study of human T cells and chemical hapten exposure. Trimming removed 1 base from V and 6 bases from J; junction bases left unmatched: 3. CDR3 length equals 16 residues. Germline CDR1 is LGHDT and CDR2 is YNNKEL (reference sequence). In TCRdb, the RACE reads were re-called with MiXCR into one record per CDR3 protein. The sample has about 270,000 distinct CDR3 sequences, around 7.7% seen once; the top ten hold around 1.2%. Documented time point: pre-sensitization, week 0. Treatment specified: therapeutic diphenylcyclopropenone sensitization with weekly scalp DPC.

The receptor was derived from a man between 18 and 35 years old with alopecia areata. Some clones in this sample may be carry-over from other donors' samples. The source was whole blood, collected in connection with sensitization to the hapten diphenylcyclopropenone (DPC). V gene TRBV3-1 combines with J gene TRBJ2-2; TRBD1 agrees at 12 bases. CDR3 bases: TGTGCCAGCAGCCAAGGGGACAGGGGGCGAGCCGGGGAGCTGTTTTTT. Translation gives CASSQGDRGRAGELFF.